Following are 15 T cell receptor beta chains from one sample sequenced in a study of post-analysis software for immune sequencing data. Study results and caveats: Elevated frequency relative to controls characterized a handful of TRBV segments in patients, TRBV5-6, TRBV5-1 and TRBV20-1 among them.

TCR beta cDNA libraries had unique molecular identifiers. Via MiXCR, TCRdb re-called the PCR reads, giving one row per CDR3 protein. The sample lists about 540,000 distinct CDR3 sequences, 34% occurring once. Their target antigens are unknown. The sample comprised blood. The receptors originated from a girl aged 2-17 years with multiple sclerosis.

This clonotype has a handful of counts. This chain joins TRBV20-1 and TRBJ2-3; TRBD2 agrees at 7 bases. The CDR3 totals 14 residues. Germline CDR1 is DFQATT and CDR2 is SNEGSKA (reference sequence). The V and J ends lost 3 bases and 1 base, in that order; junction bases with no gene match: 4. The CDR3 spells CSARGGGGTDTQYF. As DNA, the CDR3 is TGCAGTGCTAGGGGCGGGGGTGGCACAGATACGCAGTATTTT.

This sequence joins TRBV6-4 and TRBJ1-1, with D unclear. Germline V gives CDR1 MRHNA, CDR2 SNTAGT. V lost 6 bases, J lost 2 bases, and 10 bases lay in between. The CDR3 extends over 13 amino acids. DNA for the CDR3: TGTGCCAGCAGCGTCCTCCCCAACACTGAAGCTTTCTTT. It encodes CASSVLPNTEAFF.

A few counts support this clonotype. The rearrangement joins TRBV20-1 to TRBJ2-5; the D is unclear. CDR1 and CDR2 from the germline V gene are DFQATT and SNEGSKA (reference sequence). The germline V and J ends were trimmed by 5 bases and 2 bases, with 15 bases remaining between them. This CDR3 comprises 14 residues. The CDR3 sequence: CSAVTSGWQETQYF. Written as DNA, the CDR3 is TGCAGTGCTGTAACCTCAGGTTGGCAAGAGACCCAGTACTTC.

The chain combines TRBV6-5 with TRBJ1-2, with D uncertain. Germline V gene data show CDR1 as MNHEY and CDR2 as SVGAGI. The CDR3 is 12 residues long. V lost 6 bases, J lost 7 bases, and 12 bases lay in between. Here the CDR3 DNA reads TGTGCCAGCAGAGGAGGCTCCGGTGGCTACACCTTC. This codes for CASRGGSGGYTF.

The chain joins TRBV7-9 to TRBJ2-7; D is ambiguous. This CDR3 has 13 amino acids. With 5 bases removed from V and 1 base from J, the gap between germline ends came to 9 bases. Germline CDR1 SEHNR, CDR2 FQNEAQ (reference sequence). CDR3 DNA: TGTGCCAGCAGCAACACAAATTCCTACGAGCAGTACTTC. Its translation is CASSNTNSYEQYF. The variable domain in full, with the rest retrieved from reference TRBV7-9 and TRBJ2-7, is DTGVSQNPRHKITKRGQNVTFRCDPISEHNRLYWYRQTLGQGPEFLTYFQNEAQLEKSRLLSDRFSAERPKGSFSTLEIQRTEQGDSAMYLCASSNTNSYEQYFGPGTRLTVT.

Here the CDR3 reads CASSEEGGQPQHF. Here the CDR3 DNA reads TGTGCCAGCAGTGAAGAGGGTGGACAGCCCCAGCATTTT. The gene calls are TRBV6-1 and TRBJ1-5; D remains ambiguous. This CDR3 region has 13 residues. CDR1 and CDR2 from the germline V gene are MNHNS and SASEGT. V lost 1 base and J lost 7, with 8 bases in between.

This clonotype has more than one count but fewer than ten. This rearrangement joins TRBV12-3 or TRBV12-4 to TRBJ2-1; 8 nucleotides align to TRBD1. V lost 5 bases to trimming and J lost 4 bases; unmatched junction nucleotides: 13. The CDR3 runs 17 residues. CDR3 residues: CASSNWTGPFLYNEQFF. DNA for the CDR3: TGTGCCAGCAGTAACTGGACAGGGCCCTTCCTTTACAATGAGCAGTTCTTC.

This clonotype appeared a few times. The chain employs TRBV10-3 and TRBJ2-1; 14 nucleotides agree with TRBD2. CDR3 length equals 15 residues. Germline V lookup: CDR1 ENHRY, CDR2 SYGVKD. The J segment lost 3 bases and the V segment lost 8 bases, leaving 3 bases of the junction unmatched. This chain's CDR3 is CAIGGTSGGYNEQFF. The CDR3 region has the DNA TGTGCCATCGGGGGGACTAGCGGGGGCTACAATGAGCAGTTCTTC.

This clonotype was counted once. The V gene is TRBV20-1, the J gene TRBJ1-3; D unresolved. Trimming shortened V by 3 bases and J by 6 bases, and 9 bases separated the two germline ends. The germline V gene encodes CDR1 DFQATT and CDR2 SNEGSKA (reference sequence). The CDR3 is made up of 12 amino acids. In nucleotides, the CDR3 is TGCAGTGCTAGGACTGCCCTAAACACCATATATTTT. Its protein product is CSARTALNTIYF.

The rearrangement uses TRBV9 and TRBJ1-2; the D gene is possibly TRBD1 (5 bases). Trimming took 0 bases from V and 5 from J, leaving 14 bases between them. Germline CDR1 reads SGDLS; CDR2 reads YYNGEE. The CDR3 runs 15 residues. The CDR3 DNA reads TGTGCCAGCAGCGTAGGTATCGGCAGGGATTATGGCTACACCTTC. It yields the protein CASSVGIGRDYGYTF.

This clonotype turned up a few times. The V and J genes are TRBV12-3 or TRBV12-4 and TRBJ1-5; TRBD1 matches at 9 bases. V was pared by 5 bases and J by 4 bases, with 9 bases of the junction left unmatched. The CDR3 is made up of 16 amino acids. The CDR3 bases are TGTGCCAGCAGTCTCGCGGACAGGGGAGGGAATCAGCCCCAGCATTTT. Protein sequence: CASSLADRGGNQPQHF.

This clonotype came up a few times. The DNA of the CDR3 is TGTGCCAGCAGCTTAGAGCGGCCCGGCAGAGTGAACACTGAAGCTTTCTTT. Protein sequence: CASSLERPGRVNTEAFF. The chain is built from TRBV7-6 and TRBJ1-1; no firm D call. This CDR3 spans 17 amino acids. Germline CDR1 reads SGHVS; CDR2 reads FNYEAQ. V lost 1 base and J 0 bases, leaving 15 bases between the germline ends.

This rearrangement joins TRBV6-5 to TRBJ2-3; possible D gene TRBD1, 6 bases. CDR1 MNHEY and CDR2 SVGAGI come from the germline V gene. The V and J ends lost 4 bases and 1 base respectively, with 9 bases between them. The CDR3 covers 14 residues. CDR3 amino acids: CASSSRGRTDTQYF. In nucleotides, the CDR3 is TGTGCCAGCAGTTCCAGGGGTCGCACAGATACGCAGTATTTT.

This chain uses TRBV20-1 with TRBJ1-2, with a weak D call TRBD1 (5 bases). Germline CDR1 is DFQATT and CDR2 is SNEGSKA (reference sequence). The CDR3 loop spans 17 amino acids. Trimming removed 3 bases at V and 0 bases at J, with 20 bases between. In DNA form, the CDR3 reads TGCAGTGCTAGGTTGCTTGCGGGGCAGCACACTAACTATGGCTACACCTTC. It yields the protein CSARLLAGQHTNYGYTF.

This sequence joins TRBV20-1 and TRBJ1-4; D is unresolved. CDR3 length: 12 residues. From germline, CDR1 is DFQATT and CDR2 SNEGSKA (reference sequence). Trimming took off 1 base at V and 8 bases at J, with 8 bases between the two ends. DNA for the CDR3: TGCAGTGCTAGAGTTTCAGCCGAAAAACTGTTTTTT. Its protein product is CSARVSAEKLFF.